The 20 T cell receptor beta chains presented below share a single source sample, sequenced in a study of cytomegalovirus exposure and HLA in healthy donors. Both 60 Vbeta primers and 13 Jbeta primers went into the PCR. Measured with immunoSEQ multiplex PCR; TCRdb has only the in-frame clones, and not every one. This table has about 110,000 clones, around 73% appearing once. The sample comprised PBMCs. The receptors here all came from a man aged 25 to 45 in good health and CMV-seronegative.

This clone was found once. The chain links TRBV10-1 to TRBJ2-2, with 12 bases lining up with TRBD2. V lost 7 bases, J lost 4 bases, and 31 bases stayed unmatched. CDR3 size: 24 residues. Germline assignment: CDR1 WNHNN and CDR2 SYGVQD (reference sequence). The CDR3 is CASKARGDRKKIYTSGRCTGELFF. The CDR3 DNA sequence: TGCGCCAGCAAAGCTCGTGGGGACAGAAAGAAAATTTATACTAGCGGGAGGTGCACCGGGGAGCTGTTTTTT.

CDR3 DNA sequence: TGCGCCAGCAGCGGGACAGGGAATAATGAGCAGTTCTTC. This translates into CASSGTGNNEQFF. V usage is TRBV5-1 and J usage is TRBJ2-1; TRBD1 matches 9 bases. The V segment lost 4 bases and the J segment 7 bases; nucleotides outside the gene matches: 3. From germline, CDR1 is SGHRS and CDR2 YFSETQ. This CDR3 is 13 amino acids long.

The chain couples TRBV6-1 to TRBJ2-7; 8 bases line up with TRBD1. There are 13 residues in the CDR3. V shed 5 bases, J shed 3 bases, and the junction held 3 bases outside the gene matches. Germline V CDR1 and CDR2: MNHNS, SASEGT. Written as DNA, the CDR3 is TGTGCCAGCAGTAGAGACAGGGGCTACGAGCAGTACTTC. Residues: CASSRDRGYEQYF.

This rearrangement joins TRBV7-9 to TRBJ2-5; 7 bases are shared with TRBD2. This CDR3 is built from 18 residues. The trim removed 1 base at V and 5 bases at J, leaving 16 bases unmatched. CDR1 and CDR2 from the germline V gene are SEHNR and FQNEAQ (reference sequence). The CDR3, as DNA: TGTGCCAGCAGCTTAGTATCTAGGTCAACCAGCGGGAAGGAGACCCAGTACTTC. Protein sequence: CASSLVSRSTSGKETQYF.

The rearrangement uses TRBV28 and TRBJ1-1; D gene unclear. V was cut by 4 bases and J by 4 bases, with 10 bases left in between. Germline V gene data show CDR1 as MDHEN and CDR2 as SYDVKM. There are 13 residues in the CDR3. CDR3 in amino acids: CASSSSRGTEAFF. The CDR3 DNA reads as TGTGCCAGCAGTTCATCTCGGGGCACTGAAGCTTTCTTT.

V usage is TRBV10-3 and J usage is TRBJ2-5, with TRBD2 matching 10 bases. Germline V gene sequence: CDR1 ENHRY, CDR2 SYGVKD. The CDR3 has 17 residues. Trimming took 2 bases from V and 5 from J; bases not matched to a gene: 11. This chain's CDR3 is CAISERASGGTEETQYF. In DNA form, the CDR3 reads TGTGCCATCAGTGAGAGGGCTAGCGGGGGTACTGAGGAGACCCAGTACTTC.

A few counts support this clone. Other DNA sequences from this sample encode an identical CDR3 as well. This chain joins TRBV7-3 and TRBJ2-1; TRBD2 agrees at 9 bases. Trimming at V came to 1 base and at J to 7 bases, leaving 2 bases not matched to a gene. CDR1 and CDR2 (germline): SGHTA, FQGTGA. The CDR3 consists of 14 residues. The CDR3 loop reads CASSLSGGANEQFF. The CDR3 coding sequence is TGTGCCAGCAGCTTAAGCGGGGGGGCGAATGAGCAGTTCTTC.

The chain links TRBV10-3 to TRBJ1-2; TRBD1 agrees at 8 bases. The CDR3 runs to 17 residues. J gave up 2 bases and V 6 bases, and 14 bases lay outside the gene matches. Per germline, CDR1 ENHRY and CDR2 SYGVKD. The CDR3 DNA reads as TGTGCCATCAGCGACCGACATTTGGGACAGGAAAACTATGGCTACACCTTC. Its translation: CAISDRHLGQENYGYTF.

In its sample, this clone is medium-sized (0.01 to 0.1%). This chain links TRBV4-1 with TRBJ1-1; 8 nucleotides match TRBD1. The CDR3 has 15 residues. Germline lookup yields CDR1 MGHRA and CDR2 YSYEKL. V was clipped by 1 base and J by 7 bases; unmatched bases: 8. Here the CDR3 DNA reads TGCGCCAGCAGCCAAGTAACAGGGGGTTCCAATGAAGCTTTCTTT. Translated: CASSQVTGGSNEAFF.

This clone has just one count. The genes are TRBV4-2 and TRBJ2-3, with 12 bases fitting TRBD2. From germline, CDR1 is LGHNA and CDR2 YNFKEQ. The CDR3 spans 17 residues. V dropped 0 bases and J dropped 5; count of bases not matched to a gene: 6. CDR3 protein: CASSQELTSGSGDTQYF. The CDR3 DNA is TGTGCCAGCAGCCAAGAACTGACTAGCGGGAGTGGAGATACGCAGTATTTT.

This clone showed up just a few times. The chain joins TRBV5-1 to TRBJ1-1; D is uncertain. CDR1 is SGHRS, CDR2 YFSETQ, per germline. This CDR3 spans 16 amino acids. Trimming shortened V by 4 bases and J by 4 bases, and 20 bases separated the two germline ends. The CDR3 region has the DNA TGCGCCAGCAGCGTGGGTTCGCGGGAGATGGGCACTGAAGCTTTCTTT. Translation gives CASSVGSREMGTEAFF.

In its sample, this clone was seen once. The junction departs from the called germline gene at one end, perhaps through a read error. The chain is built from TRBV6-5 and TRBJ2-1; D uncertain. The CDR3 has 14 residues. CDR1 and CDR2 from the germline V gene are MNHEY and SVGAGI. The CDR3 here is CANSYSRSLHEQFF. In DNA, the CDR3 is TGTGCCAACAGTTACTCGAGATCCCTACATGAGCAGTTCTTC.

This chain connects TRBV5-6 to TRBJ1-1; TRBD1 matches at 9 bases. Germline V gene data show CDR1 as SGHDT and CDR2 as YYEEEE. Trimming cost V 4 bases and J 3 bases; bases outside gene matches: 10. CDR3 length: 16 residues. The DNA for the CDR3 is TGTGCCAGCAGCAGGAACAGGGGGCACGAGTACACTGAAGCTTTCTTT. Encoded protein: CASSRNRGHEYTEAFF.

The rearrangement uses TRBV2 and TRBJ2-7; D is unresolved. V lost 8 bases and J lost 2, with 19 bases in between. CDR1 is SNHLY, CDR2 FYNNEI, per germline. The CDR3 spans 15 residues. CDR3 sequence: CASSLDPFGAYEQYF. CDR3 bases: TGTGCCAGCTCACTCGACCCCTTTGGAGCCTACGAGCAGTACTTC. The full variable domain, its missing parts supplied by reference TRBV2 and TRBJ2-7, is EPEVTQTPSHQVTQMGQEVILRCVPISNHLYFYWYRQILGQKVEFLVSFYNNEISEKSEIFDDQFSVERPDGSNFTLKIRSTKLEDSAMYFCASSLDPFGAYEQYFGPGTRLTVT.

V is TRBV5-4 and J is TRBJ2-5, with D maybe TRBD2 (6 bases). Between the trimmed V and J ends, which lost 4 bases and 2 bases, there was a span of 12 bases. The CDR3 sequence is 14 residues long. Per the germline V gene, CDR1 is SGHNT and CDR2 is YYREEE (reference sequence). The CDR3 is CASSPAGGQETQYF. The CDR3 coding sequence is TGTGCCAGCAGCCCCGCCGGGGGACAAGAGACCCAGTACTTC.

The CDR3 is CATLTGTGFGYTF. CDR3 sequence (DNA): TGTGCCACACTAACCGGGACAGGGTTTGGCTACACCTTC. This chain joins TRBV28 and TRBJ1-2; 9 bases match TRBD1. This CDR3 region has 13 residues. The J segment lost 7 bases and the V segment lost 10 bases, leaving 10 bases of the junction unmatched. Germline V CDR1 and CDR2: MDHEN, SYDVKM.

The chain couples TRBV7-9 to TRBJ2-3; D remains ambiguous. Trimming cost V 1 base and J 3 bases, with 5 bases left between them. Looked up from germline, CDR1 is SEHNR and CDR2 is FQNEAQ (reference sequence). This CDR3 contains 13 residues. CDR3 DNA: TGTGCCAGCAGCTTAGATTCGACAGATACGCAGTATTTT. Amino acid sequence: CASSLDSTDTQYF.

A few counts support this clone. Its ends do not fully match the called genes, so a read error is possible. V gene TRBV7-9 combines with J gene TRBJ2-7; TRBD1 aligns across 8 bases. This CDR3 spans 13 amino acids. Germline values: CDR1 SEHNR, CDR2 FQNEAQ (reference sequence). This chain's CDR3 is CSSRSTGAYEQYF. In DNA form, the CDR3 reads TGTTCCAGCAGATCGACAGGGGCCTACGAGCAGTACTTC.

This chain uses TRBV19 with TRBJ1-2; D is unclear. The CDR3 consists of 13 residues. V lost 7 bases to trimming and J lost 1 base, with 10 bases between them. The germline V gene has CDR1 LNHDA and CDR2 SQIVND (reference sequence). The CDR3 coding sequence is TGTGCCAGTAACGAGGCCCTTAACTATGGCTACACCTTC. As protein: CASNEALNYGYTF. The full variable domain, rest sourced from reference TRBV19 and TRBJ1-2, is DGGITQSPKYLFRKEGQNVTLSCEQNLNHDAMYWYRQDPGQGLRLIYYSQIVNDFQKGDIAEGYSVSREKKESFPLTVTSAQKNPTAFYLCASNEALNYGYTFGSGTRLTVV.

The V call is TRBV2, the J call TRBJ2-1, with a possible D match to TRBD1 (6 bases). Trimming cost V 6 bases and J 8 bases, with 11 bases left between them. The CDR3 has 12 amino acids. CDR1 is SNHLY, CDR2 FYNNEI, per germline. The CDR3 reads CASRPGAYEQFF. In DNA, the CDR3 is TGTGCCAGCAGGCCAGGGGCGTATGAGCAGTTCTTC.